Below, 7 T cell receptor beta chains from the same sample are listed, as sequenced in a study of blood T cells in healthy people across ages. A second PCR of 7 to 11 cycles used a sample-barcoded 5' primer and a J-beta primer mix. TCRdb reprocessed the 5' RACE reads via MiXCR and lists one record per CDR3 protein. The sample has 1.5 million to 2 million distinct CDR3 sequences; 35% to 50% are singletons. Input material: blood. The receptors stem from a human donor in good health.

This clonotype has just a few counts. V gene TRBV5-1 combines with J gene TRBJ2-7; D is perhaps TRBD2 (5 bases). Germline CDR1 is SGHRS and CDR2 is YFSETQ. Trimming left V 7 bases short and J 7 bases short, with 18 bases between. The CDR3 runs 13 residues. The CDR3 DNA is TGCGCCAGCGCCACAACCGGAGGCCTGGAGCAGTACTTC. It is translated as CASATTGGLEQYF.

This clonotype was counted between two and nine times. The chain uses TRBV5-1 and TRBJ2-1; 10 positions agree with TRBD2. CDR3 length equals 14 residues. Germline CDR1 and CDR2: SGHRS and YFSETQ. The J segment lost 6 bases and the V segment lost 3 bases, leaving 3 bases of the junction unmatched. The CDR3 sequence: CASSWTSGTNEQFF. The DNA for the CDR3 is TGCGCCAGCAGCTGGACTAGCGGAACCAATGAGCAGTTCTTC.

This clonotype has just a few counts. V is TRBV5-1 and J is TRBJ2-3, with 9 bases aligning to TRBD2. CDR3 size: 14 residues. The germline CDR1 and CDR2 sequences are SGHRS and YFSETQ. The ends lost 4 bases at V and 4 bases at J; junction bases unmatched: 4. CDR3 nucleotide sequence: TGCGCCAGCAGCCGTTGGACTAGCGCAGATACGCAGTATTTT. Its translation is CASSRWTSADTQYF.

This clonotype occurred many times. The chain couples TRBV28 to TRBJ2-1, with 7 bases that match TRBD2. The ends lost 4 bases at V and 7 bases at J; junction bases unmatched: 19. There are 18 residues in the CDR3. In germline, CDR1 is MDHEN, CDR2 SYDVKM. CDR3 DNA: TGTGCCAGCAGTTCGGTTTGGGGGGGGACGAAAAACGGGAATGAGCAGTTCTTC. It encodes CASSSVWGGTKNGNEQFF. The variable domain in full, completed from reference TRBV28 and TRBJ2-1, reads DVKVTQSSRYLVKRTGEKVFLECVQDMDHENMFWYRQDPGLGLRLIYFSYDVKMKEKGDIPEGYSVSREKKERFSLILESASTNQTSMYLCASSSVWGGTKNGNEQFFGPGTRLTVL.

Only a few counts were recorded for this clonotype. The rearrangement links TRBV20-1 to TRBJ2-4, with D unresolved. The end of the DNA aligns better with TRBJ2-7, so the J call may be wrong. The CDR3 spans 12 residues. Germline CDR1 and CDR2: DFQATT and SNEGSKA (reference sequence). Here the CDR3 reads CSANPDSYEQYF. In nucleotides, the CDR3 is TGCAGTGCTAATCCGGACTCCTACGAGCAGTACTTC.

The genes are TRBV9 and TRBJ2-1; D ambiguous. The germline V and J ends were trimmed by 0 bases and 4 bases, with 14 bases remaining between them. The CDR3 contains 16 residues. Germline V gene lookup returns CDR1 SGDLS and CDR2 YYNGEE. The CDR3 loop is CASSVEMDIEYNEQFF. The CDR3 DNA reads TGTGCCAGCAGCGTAGAAATGGATATCGAGTACAATGAGCAGTTCTTC.

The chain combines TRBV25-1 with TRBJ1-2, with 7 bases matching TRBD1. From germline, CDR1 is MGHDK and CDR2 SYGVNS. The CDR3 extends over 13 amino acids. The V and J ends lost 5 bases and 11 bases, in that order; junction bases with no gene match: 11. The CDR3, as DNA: TGTGCCAGCAGTCTCACAGGGGCCGTACCTTACACCTTC. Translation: CASSLTGAVPYTF.